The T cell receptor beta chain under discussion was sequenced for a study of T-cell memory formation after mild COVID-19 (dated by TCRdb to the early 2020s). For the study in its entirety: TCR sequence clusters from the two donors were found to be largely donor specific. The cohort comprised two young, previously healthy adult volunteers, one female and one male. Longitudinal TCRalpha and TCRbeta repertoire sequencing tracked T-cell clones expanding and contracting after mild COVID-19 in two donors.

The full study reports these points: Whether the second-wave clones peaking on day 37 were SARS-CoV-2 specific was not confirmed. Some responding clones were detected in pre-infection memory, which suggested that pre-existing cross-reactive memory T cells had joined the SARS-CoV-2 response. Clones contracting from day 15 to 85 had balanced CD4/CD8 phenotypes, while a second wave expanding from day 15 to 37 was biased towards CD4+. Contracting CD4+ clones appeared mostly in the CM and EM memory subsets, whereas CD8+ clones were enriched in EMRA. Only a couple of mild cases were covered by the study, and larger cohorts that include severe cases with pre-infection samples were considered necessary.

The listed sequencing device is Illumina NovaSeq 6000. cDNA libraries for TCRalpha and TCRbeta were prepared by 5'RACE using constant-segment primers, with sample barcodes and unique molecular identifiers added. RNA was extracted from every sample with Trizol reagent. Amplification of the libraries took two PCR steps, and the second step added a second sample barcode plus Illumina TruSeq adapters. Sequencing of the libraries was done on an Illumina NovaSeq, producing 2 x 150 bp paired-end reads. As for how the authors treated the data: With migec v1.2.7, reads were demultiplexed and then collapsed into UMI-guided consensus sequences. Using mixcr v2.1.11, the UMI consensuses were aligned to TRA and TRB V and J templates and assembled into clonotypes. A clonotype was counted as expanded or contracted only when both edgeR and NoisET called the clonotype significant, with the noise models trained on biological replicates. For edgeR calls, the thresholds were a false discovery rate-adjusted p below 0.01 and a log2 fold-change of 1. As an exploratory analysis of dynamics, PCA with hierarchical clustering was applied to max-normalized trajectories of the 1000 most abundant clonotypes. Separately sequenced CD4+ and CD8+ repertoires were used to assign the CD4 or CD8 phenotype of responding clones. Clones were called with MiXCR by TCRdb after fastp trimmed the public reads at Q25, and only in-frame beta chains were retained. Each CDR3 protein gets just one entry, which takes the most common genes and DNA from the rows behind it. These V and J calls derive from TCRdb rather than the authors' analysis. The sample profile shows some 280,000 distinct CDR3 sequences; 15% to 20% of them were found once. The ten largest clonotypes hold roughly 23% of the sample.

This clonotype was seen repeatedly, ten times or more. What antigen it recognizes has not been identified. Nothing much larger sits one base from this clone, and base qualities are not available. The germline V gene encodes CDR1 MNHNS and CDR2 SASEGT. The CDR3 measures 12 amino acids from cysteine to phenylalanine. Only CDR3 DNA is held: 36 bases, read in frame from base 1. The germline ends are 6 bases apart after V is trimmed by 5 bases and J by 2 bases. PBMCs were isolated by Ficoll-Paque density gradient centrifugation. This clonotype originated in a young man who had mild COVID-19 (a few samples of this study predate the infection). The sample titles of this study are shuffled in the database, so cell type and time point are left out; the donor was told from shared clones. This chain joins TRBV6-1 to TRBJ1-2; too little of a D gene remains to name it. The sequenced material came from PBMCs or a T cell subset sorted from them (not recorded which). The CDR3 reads CASSLPNYGYTF. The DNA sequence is TGTGCCAGCAGTTTACCCAACTATGGCTACACCTTC.